A single sample gave rise to the 16 T cell receptor beta chains below, sequenced in a study of cytomegalovirus exposure and HLA in healthy donors (dated by TCRdb to between 2016 and 2019). The protocol used for the library was the immunoSEQ multiplex PCR assay. A mixture of 60 forward primers for TCR Vbeta segments and 13 reverse primers for TCR Jbeta segments was used in the multiplex PCR. TCRdb stores this immuneACCESS table with in-frame sequences only. Part of the clones is absent; in the studies checked, under half of the shortfall reflects unresolved V genes, and no reason is known for the rest. This sample has about 140,000 clones in its table, and 80% of those were observed once. The top ten clonotypes cover around 2.5% of the sample. The sequenced sample consisted of PBMCs. The receptor set was obtained from a man aged 45-65 years in good health and CMV-seronegative.

This chain uses TRBV4-1 with TRBJ1-1, with 7 bases lining up with TRBD1. Trimming took 1 base from V and 2 from J; bases not matched to a gene: 4. CDR1 is MGHRA and CDR2 is YSYEKL in the germline V gene. The CDR3 totals 15 residues. CDR3 nucleotide sequence: TGCGCCAGCAGCCAAGCGGGACAGCTAAACACTGAAGCTTTCTTT. This codes for CASSQAGQLNTEAFF.

This chain uses TRBV15 with TRBJ2-1, with 8 bases fitting TRBD2. Germline assignment: CDR1 LNHNV and CDR2 YYDKDF (reference sequence). V dropped 7 bases and J dropped 8; count of bases not matched to a gene: 16. This CDR3 has 16 residues. CDR3 sequence: CATKPKVTSASDEQFF. CDR3 coding DNA: TGTGCCACCAAACCCAAGGTGACTAGCGCCTCCGATGAGCAGTTCTTC.

The chain uses TRBV4-1 and TRBJ1-4; 7 positions agree with TRBD1. V was clipped by 4 bases and J by 6 bases; unmatched bases: 8. The CDR3 extends over 15 amino acids. In germline, CDR1 is MGHRA, CDR2 YSYEKL. In nucleotides, the CDR3 is TGCGCCAGCAGCCTTAGACAGGGCCTCGATGAAAAACTGTTTTTT. Its protein is CASSLRQGLDEKLFF.

The V and J genes are TRBV15 and TRBJ1-3; the match to TRBD1 covers 10 bases. The trim removed 5 bases at V and 0 bases at J, leaving 7 bases unmatched. Germline assignment: CDR1 LNHNV and CDR2 YYDKDF (reference sequence). CDR3 size: 17 residues. The CDR3 protein is CATSLGDRGHSGNTIYF. The DNA for the CDR3 is TGTGCCACCAGCCTTGGGGACAGGGGTCACTCTGGAAACACCATATATTTT.

The DNA of the CDR3 is TGTGCCAGCAGCGTAGAGGCTAGCCCCTACGAGCAGTACTTC. This sequence encodes CASSVEASPYEQYF. The chain is built from TRBV9 and TRBJ2-7, with TRBD2 as a possible D gene (5 bases). V dropped 0 bases and J dropped 2 bases, with 9 bases sitting between them. Germline V CDR1 and CDR2: SGDLS, YYNGEE. The CDR3 runs to 14 residues.

This chain links TRBV30 with TRBJ1-4; 8 positions agree with TRBD1. CDR1 is GTSNPN, CDR2 SVGIG, per germline (reference sequence). V lost 0 bases to trimming and J lost 7 bases; unmatched junction nucleotides: 7. The CDR3 spans 15 residues. DNA of the CDR3: TGTGCCTGGAGTGTACAGTGGCAGGGGGCTGAAAAACTGTTTTTT. Translated: CAWSVQWQGAEKLFF.

The genes are TRBV18 and TRBJ1-4, with D unresolved. The germline CDR1 and CDR2 sequences are KGHSH and LQKENI. V was shortened by 8 bases and J by 6 bases, with 16 bases between the two germline ends. The CDR3 extends over 14 amino acids. CDR3 nucleotide sequence: TGTGCCAGCCGGAGGGCGTTGGAAGATGAAAAACTGTTTTTT. The encoded protein is CASRRALEDEKLFF.

This chain links TRBV27 with TRBJ1-4, with D uncertain. The V gene lost 5 bases and the J gene lost 0 bases, with 16 bases spanning the gap. Germline V gene sequence: CDR1 MNHEY, CDR2 SMNVEV (reference sequence). The CDR3 length is 17 residues. Here the CDR3 DNA reads TGTGCCAGCAGTCCATATACCCCGCCGGCAACTAATGAAAAACTGTTTTTT. Protein sequence: CASSPYTPPATNEKLFF.

CDR3 sequence (DNA): TGTGCCAGCAGCTTATCGACAGGGAGTGGCTACACCTTC. This sequence encodes CASSLSTGSGYTF. The chain couples TRBV7-2 to TRBJ1-2; 7 positions agree with TRBD1. Germline loops: CDR1 SGHTA, CDR2 FQGNSA. The J segment lost 7 bases and the V segment lost 2 bases, leaving 4 bases of the junction unmatched. This CDR3 is built from 13 residues. The variable domain in full, completed from reference TRBV7-2 and TRBJ1-2, reads GAGVSQSPSNKVTEKGKDVELRCDPISGHTALYWYRQSLGQGLEFLIYFQGNSAPDKSGLPSDRFSAERTGGSVSTLTIQRTQQEDSAVYLCASSLSTGSGYTFGSGTRLTVV.

This sequence joins TRBV18 and TRBJ1-1, with D unclear. This CDR3 is 14 amino acids long. CDR1 and CDR2 (germline): KGHSH, LQKENI. V dropped 3 bases and J dropped 1 base, with 9 bases sitting between them. The DNA for the CDR3 is TGTGCCAGCTCACCTATCTCGGGGAACACTGAAGCTTTCTTT. This translates into CASSPISGNTEAFF.

The CDR3 DNA reads as TGTGCAAGTCGCTTAGAGGGGGGGATCCAGCCCCAGCATTTT. Protein product: CASRLEGGIQPQHF. This chain connects TRBV12-2 to TRBJ1-5. TRBV12-2 is a pseudogene segment. The CDR3 length is 14 residues.

The genes are TRBV19 and TRBJ1-5, with 10 positions matching TRBD1. Germline V gene sequence: CDR1 LNHDA, CDR2 SQIVND (reference sequence). The junction had 6 bases not matched to a gene; V was cut back by 6 bases and J by 7 bases. This CDR3 is built from 14 residues. The CDR3 reads CASRSGTGEQPQHF. In nucleotides, the CDR3 is TGTGCCAGTAGATCCGGGACAGGGGAACAGCCCCAGCATTTT.

The chain carries TRBV6-1 and TRBJ2-3, with unresolved D. Germline V CDR1 and CDR2: MNHNS, SASEGT. This CDR3 comprises 12 residues. Trimming pared 6 bases from V and 4 bases from J, leaving 8 bases between. CDR3 region: CASSLGPDTQYF. CDR3 DNA: TGTGCCAGCAGCCTAGGCCCAGATACGCAGTATTTT.

This clone was counted a single time. This chain uses TRBV9 with TRBJ2-7, with TRBD2 identical over 10 bases. V trimming: 3 bases; J trimming: 3 bases; junction bases outside the gene matches: 6. The CDR3 is made up of 15 amino acids. In germline, CDR1 is SGDLS, CDR2 YYNGEE. As DNA, the CDR3 is TGTGCCAGCAGCGGCGCCGGGACTAGCGTCTACGAGCAGTACTTC. The encoded protein is CASSGAGTSVYEQYF.

This clone came up a few times. The CDR3 nucleotides read TGTGCCAGCAGTGAACAGGGGGCCGGAGAAAAACTGTTTTTT. This translates into CASSEQGAGEKLFF. The chain links TRBV2 to TRBJ1-4, with 8 bases identical to TRBD1. CDR1 is SNHLY and CDR2 is FYNNEI in the germline V gene. This CDR3 spans 14 amino acids. V shed 2 bases, J shed 8 bases, and the junction held 4 bases outside the gene matches.

This chain links TRBV9 with TRBJ2-3; TRBD2 might be the D (7 bases). The CDR3 totals 16 residues. Trimming left V 1 base short and J 2 bases short, with 14 bases between. Germline CDR1 is SGDLS and CDR2 is YYNGEE. This CDR3 is CASSVRAGALTDTQYF. The CDR3 nucleotides read TGTGCCAGCAGCGTAAGGGCGGGGGCTCTCACAGATACGCAGTATTTT.